The present entry profiles one TCR beta chain with its context. The target antigen is unknown. Trimming removed 6 bases at V and 6 bases at J, with 15 bases between. The CDR3 extends over 14 amino acids. Germline loops: CDR1 GTSNPN, CDR2 SVGIG (reference sequence). The source of the sample is a study of early T cells in non-severe SARS-CoV-2 infection. Study-level background: Whole-blood bulk RNA, unsorted, was sequenced, and chains were unpaired. Whole-study findings and limits: Anti-spike CD8 specificities were favored by VDJdb matching, whose results missed private and CD4 specificities.

Individually, cDNA molecules had unique molecular identifiers attached to them. TCRdb called the 5' RACE reads again in MiXCR, with one record for every CDR3 protein. The table has roughly 56,000 distinct CDR3 sequences, over 12% seen once. This material consisted of whole blood, taken at baseline. This rearrangement joins TRBV30 to TRBJ1-6; a weak D match, TRBD1 (5 bases). The source of this sequence is an adult who was a healthcare worker with PCR-confirmed SARS-CoV-2 infection or an uninfected control (not recorded which). CDR3 protein: CACATGGGNSPLHF. Here the CDR3 DNA reads TGTGCCTGTGCGACCGGGGGAGGTAATTCACCCCTCCACTTT.